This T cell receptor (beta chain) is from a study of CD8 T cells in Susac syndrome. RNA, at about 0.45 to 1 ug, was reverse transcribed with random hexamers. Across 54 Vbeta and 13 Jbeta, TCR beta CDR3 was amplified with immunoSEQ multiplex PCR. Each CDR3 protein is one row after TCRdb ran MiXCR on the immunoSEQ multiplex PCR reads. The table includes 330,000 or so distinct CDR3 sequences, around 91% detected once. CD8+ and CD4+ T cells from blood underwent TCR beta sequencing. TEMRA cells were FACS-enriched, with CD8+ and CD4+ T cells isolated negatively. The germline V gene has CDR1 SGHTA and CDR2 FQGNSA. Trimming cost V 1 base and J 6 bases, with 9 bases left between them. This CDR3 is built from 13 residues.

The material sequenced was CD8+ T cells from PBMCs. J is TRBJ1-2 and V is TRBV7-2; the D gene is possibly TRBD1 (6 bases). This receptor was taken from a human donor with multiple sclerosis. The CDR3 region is CASSLGQGNGYTF. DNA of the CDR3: TGTGCCAGCAGCTTAGGTCAGGGGAATGGCTACACCTTC.